This T cell receptor beta chain was recovered during a study of cytomegalovirus exposure and HLA in healthy donors. In the PCR, 60 Vbeta and 13 Jbeta primers were used. Repertoires were generated with immunoSEQ multiplex PCR, while TCRdb's copy carries only in-frame clones and drops some. The data contain roughly 200,000 clones, about 83% of them singletons. Study-level points and caveats: It was assumed in the presence/absence analyses that sequencing depth was roughly uniform across donors. Available immune exposure information was restricted to CMV serostatus only. Previously analyzed data showed that most TCR beta V segments were productive at a frequency of about 87% or about 30%.

This clone occurred once. Antigen specificity is unknown. In germline, CDR1 is MNHEY, CDR2 SVGAGI. CDR3 size: 15 residues. V dropped 5 bases and J dropped 4; count of bases not matched to a gene: 9. The sequencing sample was made of PBMCs. The chain combines TRBV6-5 with TRBJ1-2; TRBD1 matches at 8 bases. The sequence came from a man in his forties or fifties in good health and CMV-seropositive. CDR3 protein: CASSRLQGAIYGYTF. CDR3 sequence (DNA): TGTGCCAGCAGTCGACTCCAGGGGGCAATCTATGGCTACACCTTC.